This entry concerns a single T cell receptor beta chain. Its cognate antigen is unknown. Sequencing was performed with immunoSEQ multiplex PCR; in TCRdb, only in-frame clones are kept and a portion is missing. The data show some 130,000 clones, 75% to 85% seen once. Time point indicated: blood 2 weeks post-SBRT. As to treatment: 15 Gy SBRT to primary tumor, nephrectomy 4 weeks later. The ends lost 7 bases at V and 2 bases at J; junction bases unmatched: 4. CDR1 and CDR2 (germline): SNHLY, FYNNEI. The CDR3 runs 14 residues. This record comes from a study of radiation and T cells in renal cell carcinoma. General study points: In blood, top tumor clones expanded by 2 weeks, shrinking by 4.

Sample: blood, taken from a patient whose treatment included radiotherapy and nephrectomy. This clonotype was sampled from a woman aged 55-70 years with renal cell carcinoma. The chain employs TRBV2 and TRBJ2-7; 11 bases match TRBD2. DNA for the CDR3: TGTGCCAGCATGGGGACTAGCGGCCCCTACGAGCAGTACTTC. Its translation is CASMGTSGPYEQYF.